This TCR beta chain is drawn from a study of early T cells in non-severe SARS-CoV-2 infection. For the study at large: The input, bulk RNA from unsorted whole blood, was sequenced, and chains were unpaired. Whole-study findings and limits: A preference for anti-spike CD8 responses marked VDJdb matching, which missed private and CD4 specificities.

V lost 6 bases to trimming and J lost 0 bases, with 8 bases between them. The CDR3 is made up of 14 amino acids. Germline CDR1 reads MDHEN; CDR2 reads SYDVKM. This clonotype was counted a few times. Antigen unknown. The TCR library protocol was used to attach unique molecular identifiers. These identifiers were attached to individual cDNA molecules. TCRdb re-analysed the 5' RACE reads in MiXCR, keeping a single row per CDR3 protein. The sample consists of some 30,000 distinct CDR3 sequences, 6.6% of them appearing once. The TCR comes from an adult who was a healthcare worker with PCR-confirmed SARS-CoV-2 infection or an uninfected control (not recorded which). The sample consisted of whole blood. V gene TRBV28 combines with J gene TRBJ1-4; D not resolved. Here the CDR3 reads CASRLPSTNEKLFF. In DNA form, the CDR3 reads TGTGCCAGCAGACTACCTTCAACTAATGAAAAACTGTTTTTT.